The clone carrying this T cell receptor beta chain was recorded many times. Individual TCR cDNA molecules each bore their own unique molecular identifier. MiXCR, run by TCRdb on the 5' RACE reads, gives a single entry per CDR3 protein. The repertoire has some 50,000 distinct CDR3 sequences, roughly 7.6% of them found once; the top ten carry 10% to 15%. The sample comes from a study of spatial heterogeneity in lung cancer. Study-level background: For the average unique TCR and UMI combination, more than nine occurrences appeared in raw reads.

Germline V gene data show CDR1 as MNHEY and CDR2 as SVGAGI. V dropped 6 bases and J dropped 5 bases, with 17 bases sitting between them. This CDR3 is built from 14 residues. Regarding time point: sample taken at primary tumor resection. Tumor, nontumor lung or frozen PBMC supplied whole RNA, sequenced without sorting. The sequence was collected from a female donor with early-stage non-small cell lung cancer. The sample consisted of PBMCs, taken at surgery. The genes are TRBV6-5 and TRBJ2-7; D possibly corresponds to TRBD1 (6 bases). The CDR3 nucleotides are TGTGCCAGCAGCCTGGACAGCGTCTTGAACGAGCAGTACTTC. Its protein product is CASSLDSVLNEQYF.